These 18 T cell receptor beta chains came from one sample sequenced in a study of shared clonotypes between healthy human individuals. Here immunoSEQ multiplex PCR was the method, and the copy in TCRdb shows in-frame clones only, minus some. The data contain some 1.4 million clones, roughly 96% of them seen just once; the ten biggest clones take up about 1%. The specimen sequenced was naive CD4+ T cells sorted from blood. Specified subset: CD45RA+ positively selected. All receptors come from a man under 40 in good health.

As concerns this clone: The junction differs from germline at one of its ends, possibly a read error. The sample has other DNA sequences that encode this CDR3 too. This chain joins TRBV29-1 and TRBJ1-4; no clear D gene. Germline-derived CDR1 and CDR2 are SQVTM and ANQGSEA. The CDR3 loop spans 14 amino acids. In DNA form, the CDR3 reads TGCAGCGTTGGAGAGGATGCAACTAACGAAAAACTGTTTTTT. The encoded protein is CSVGEDATNEKLFF.

This sequence joins TRBV9 and TRBJ1-2, with D unresolved. The germline V and J ends were trimmed by 0 bases and 5 bases, with 11 bases remaining between them. CDR1 is SGDLS and CDR2 is YYNGEE in the germline V gene. The CDR3 extends over 14 amino acids. The CDR3 here is CASSVGGGQYGYTF. CDR3 bases: TGTGCCAGCAGCGTAGGTGGAGGGCAATATGGCTACACCTTC.

The gene calls are TRBV7-9 and TRBJ2-7; 7 nucleotides match TRBD1. With V trimmed by 3 bases and J by 12 bases, 11 bases remained unmatched. The CDR3 has 13 residues. Germline V gene sequence: CDR1 SEHNR, CDR2 FQNEAQ (reference sequence). The CDR3 nucleotides are TGTGCCAGCAGCTTCCGGGACAGATCGTTTCTGTACTTC. Residues: CASSFRDRSFLYF.

The J gene is TRBJ2-3, the V gene TRBV6-4; no definite D call. Trimming took 6 bases from V and 1 from J, leaving 8 bases between them. The V gene's germline CDR1 is MRHNA and CDR2 SNTAGT. This CDR3 has 13 amino acids. Written as DNA, the CDR3 is TGTGCCAGCAGGGCCTCTGGCACAGATACGCAGTATTTT. This codes for CASRASGTDTQYF.

This clone was detected only once. J is TRBJ2-5 and V is TRBV28, with D perhaps being TRBD1 or TRBD2 (6 bases each). Per germline, CDR1 MDHEN and CDR2 SYDVKM. V gave up 1 base and J gave up 7 bases, with 10 bases separating them. The CDR3 is made up of 13 amino acids. For the CDR3, the DNA is TGTGCCAGCAGTTTATTAGGGGGAGGGACCCAGTACTTC. It encodes CASSLLGGGTQYF.

The chain employs TRBV5-1 and TRBJ1-3; no clear D. Germline values: CDR1 SGHRS, CDR2 YFSETQ. The V end lost 2 bases, the J end lost 0 bases, and 6 bases lay between the germline ends. The CDR3 totals 14 residues. CDR3 sequence (DNA): TGCGCCAGCAGCTTCGGCACCTCTGGAAACACCATATATTTT. It is translated as CASSFGTSGNTIYF. The full variable domain, completed using reference TRBV5-1 and TRBJ1-3, is KAGVTQTPRYLIKTRGQQVTLSCSPISGHRSVSWYQQTPGQGLQFLFEYFSETQRNKGNFPGRFSGRQFSNSRSEMNVSTLELGDSALYLCASSFGTSGNTIYFGEGSWLTVV.

The gene calls are TRBV2 and TRBJ1-5, with 7 bases identical to TRBD1. V dropped 3 bases and J dropped 5; count of bases not matched to a gene: 7. Germline loops: CDR1 SNHLY, CDR2 FYNNEI. The CDR3 covers 15 residues. This chain's CDR3 is CASSDGRGTDQPQHF. The DNA of the CDR3 is TGTGCCAGCAGTGACGGCAGGGGGACCGATCAGCCCCAGCATTTT.

The rearrangement uses TRBV9 and TRBJ2-1; 12 bases match TRBD2. Germline trimming cut 3 bases from V and 2 bases from J; bases unmatched to any gene: 3. The CDR3 runs to 16 residues. Germline CDR1 SGDLS, CDR2 YYNGEE. The CDR3 loop is CASSAGLAGTYNEQFF. The CDR3 nucleotides read TGTGCCAGCAGCGCCGGACTAGCGGGGACCTACAATGAGCAGTTCTTC.

The chain has TRBV27 and TRBJ1-5; D uncertain. Germline V gives CDR1 MNHEY, CDR2 SMNVEV (reference sequence). Trimming pared 5 bases from V and 11 bases from J, leaving 19 bases between. The CDR3 covers 14 residues. The CDR3 spells CASSPSQVLRSQHF. For the CDR3, the DNA is TGTGCCAGCAGTCCAAGCCAGGTTCTACGTTCCCAGCATTTT.

V usage is TRBV18 and J usage is TRBJ2-7, with 9 nucleotides matching TRBD1. V dropped 2 bases and J dropped 6; count of bases not matched to a gene: 8. Germline V gene lookup returns CDR1 KGHSH and CDR2 LQKENI. The CDR3 has 15 residues. CDR3 region: CASSPKGQGMGEQYF. DNA for the CDR3: TGTGCCAGCTCACCAAAGGGACAGGGAATGGGCGAGCAGTACTTC. Looking up the rest from reference TRBV18 and TRBJ2-7 gives the full variable domain: NAGVMQNPRHLVRRRGQEARLRCSPMKGHSHVYWYRQLPEEGLKFMVYLQKENIIDESGMPKERFSAEFPKEGPSILRIQQVVRGDSAAYFCASSPKGQGMGEQYFGPGTRLTVT.

The V gene is TRBV19, the J gene TRBJ2-2; no reliable D call. The CDR3 runs 14 residues. Germline CDR1 LNHDA, CDR2 SQIVND (reference sequence). With 6 bases removed from V and 5 bases from J, the gap between germline ends came to 13 bases. CDR3 coding DNA: TGTGCCAGTAGAAGATCCGGTGGGACCGGGGAGCTGTTTTTT. Its protein is CASRRSGGTGELFF.

Notes on this clone: The same CDR3 also results from other DNA sequences found in this sample. This chain connects TRBV9 to TRBJ2-5; no firm D call. V lost 0 bases, J lost 0 bases, and 6 bases lay in between. The CDR3 runs 14 residues. The germline CDR1 and CDR2 sequences are SGDLS and YYNGEE. The CDR3 DNA follows: TGTGCCAGCAGCGTAGTATGGGACCAAGAGACCCAGTACTTC. Protein product: CASSVVWDQETQYF.

The chain carries TRBV29-1 and TRBJ2-7, with a weak D call TRBD2 (6 bases). Germline V gene data show CDR1 as SQVTM and CDR2 as ANQGSEA. The V end lost 2 bases, the J end lost 7 bases, and 24 bases lay between the germline ends. The CDR3 is 16 amino acids. The DNA for the CDR3 is TGCAGCGTTGAAAAAACCGGACCCTCTTATGGGAGGGAGCAGTACTTC. Translated: CSVEKTGPSYGREQYF.

CDR3 amino acids: CASSLAQTENEKLFF. CDR3 DNA sequence: TGTGCCAGCAGCTTAGCGCAAACAGAGAATGAAAAACTGTTTTTT. The chain uses TRBV7-6 and TRBJ1-4; D call uncertain. Germline CDR1 is SGHVS and CDR2 is FNYEAQ. This CDR3 has 15 residues. Between the trimmed V and J ends, which lost 0 bases and 5 bases, there was a span of 10 bases.

The V gene is TRBV28, the J gene TRBJ1-5; D may be TRBD1 (6 bases). The CDR3 length is 15 residues. Germline values: CDR1 MDHEN, CDR2 SYDVKM. V lost 7 bases and J 0 bases, leaving 13 bases between the germline ends. The DNA for the CDR3 is TGTGCCAGCACAAAGGGGGAATATAGCAATCAGCCCCAGCATTTT. Translating it yields CASTKGEYSNQPQHF. Filled out from reference TRBV28 and TRBJ1-5, the complete variable domain reads DVKVTQSSRYLVKRTGEKVFLECVQDMDHENMFWYRQDPGLGLRLIYFSYDVKMKEKGDIPEGYSVSREKKERFSLILESASTNQTSMYLCASTKGEYSNQPQHFGDGTRLSIL.

This chain joins TRBV18 and TRBJ2-2; 8 nucleotides match TRBD1. The CDR3 totals 12 residues. Per germline, CDR1 KGHSH and CDR2 LQKENI. J gave up 10 bases and V 3 bases, and 1 base lay outside the gene matches. The DNA of the CDR3 is TGTGCCAGCTCACCGGGACAGGAGGAGCTGTTTTTT. The encoded protein is CASSPGQEELFF.

The V call is TRBV5-6, the J call TRBJ2-1, with 8 bases aligning to TRBD1. The CDR3 totals 14 residues. The V gene's germline CDR1 is SGHDT and CDR2 YYEEEE. The V gene end was trimmed by 4 bases and the J gene end by 2 bases; junction bases not matched to a gene: 2. CDR3 DNA: TGTGCCAGCAGCATGGACAGGGCCTACAATGAGCAGTTCTTC. It specifies CASSMDRAYNEQFF.

The chain has TRBV10-3 and TRBJ2-1; TRBD2 matches at 10 bases. V lost 3 bases to trimming and J lost 7 bases; unmatched junction nucleotides: 6. The CDR3 consists of 15 residues. Germline assignment: CDR1 ENHRY and CDR2 SYGVKD. The CDR3 DNA follows: TGTGCCATCAGTGACAGGCCTAGCGGGAGTAATGAGCAGTTCTTC. Its protein product is CAISDRPSGSNEQFF.